The T cell receptor (beta chain) under discussion was sequenced for a study of T cell responses to AZD1222 COVID-19 vaccine. About this clone itself: The antigen is not known.

Points from the study as a whole: Seropositivity was recorded at baseline in only a handful of AZD1222 recipients. Donor demographics were predominantly white British with a female majority; clonal diversity may be underestimated.

Germline lookup yields CDR1 LNHDA and CDR2 SQIVND (reference sequence). Between the trimmed V and J ends, which lost 4 bases and 5 bases, there was a span of 11 bases. The CDR3 spans 13 residues. Produced via immunoSEQ multiplex PCR; TCRdb's table is partial and in-frame only. The sample includes 130,000 to 150,000 clones, around 88% of them seen just once. The sequence was collected from an adult in good health. This sample comprised peripheral blood, obtained on day 0 of AZD1222 vaccination. The chain couples TRBV19 to TRBJ2-5; tentatively, D is TRBD1 (6 bases). The DNA of the CDR3 is TGTGCCAGTAGTACAGGGGACGGGGAGACCCAGTACTTC. Its translation: CASSTGDGETQYF. The full variable domain, its missing parts supplied by reference TRBV19 and TRBJ2-5, is DGGITQSPKYLFRKEGQNVTLSCEQNLNHDAMYWYRQDPGQGLRLIYYSQIVNDFQKGDIAEGYSVSREKKESFPLTVTSAQKNPTAFYLCASSTGDGETQYFGPGTRLLVL.